This T cell receptor (beta chain) was recorded in a study of glioma-infiltrating T cells. General observations from the study: Tissue-blood divergence was below expectation in non-neoplastic patients, above in gliomas. CDR3 overlap between tissue and blood was very small.

TCR alpha and beta CDR3 regions were amplified from RNA using iRepertoire nested multiplex PCR. One-step reverse transcription and amplification started from approximately 100-400 ng of tissue mRNA or PBMC total RNA. TCRdb analysed the multiplex PCR reads with MiXCR anew, one entry per CDR3 protein. This table holds some 150,000 distinct CDR3 sequences, around 42% found once. V gave up 10 bases and J gave up 3 bases; unmatched junction bases: 3. Germline V gives CDR1 MNHEY, CDR2 SMNVEV (reference sequence). The CDR3 contains 12 residues. This clonotype was counted a few times. Its matching antigen is unknown.

This chain connects TRBV27 to TRBJ2-1; 7 positions match TRBD2. This clonotype was obtained from a human donor with low-grade glioma or glioblastoma, undergoing nonglioma brain surgery, or in good health (not recorded which). Sequenced input: glioma tissue, nonneoplastic brain tissue, or PBMCs (not recorded which). The CDR3 sequence is CATGLGYNEQFF. DNA for the CDR3: TGTGCCACCGGACTAGGCTACAATGAGCAGTTCTTC.